Sequencing of this TCR beta chain was carried out in a study of T cell clusters in autoimmune cytopenias. TRB amplification used approximately 250 ng of peripheral blood genomic DNA. This clonotype is classed as large (0.1 to 1%) by frequency. The V gene's germline CDR1 is MNHEY and CDR2 SVGAGI. This CDR3 has 14 amino acids. One tube held mixed TRB-A and TRB-B primer pools for touch-down PCR. Reprocessing the multiplex PCR reads, TCRdb reports a single entry for every CDR3 protein and omits DNA. The sample has about 500 distinct CDR3 sequences. The same data also contributed to another study, on T cell repertoires in aging, cancer and after chemotherapy. As reported in that work: Pre- and post-chemotherapy samples were paired from chronic lymphocytic leukemia patients treated with fludarabine- or bendamustine-based regimens. Median generation probability rose over the chemotherapy interval in each cancer cohort, suggesting rebound thymic output.

The source of this sequence is a human donor with chronic lymphocytic leukemia. Sequenced: peripheral blood. The chain employs TRBV6-5 and TRBJ2-1; checking the TCRdb D call of TRBD2 is not possible without DNA. The CDR3 reads CASSPGLAANEQFF.